These 29 T cell receptor beta chains were all obtained from the same sample, sequenced in a study of neurological immune-mediated disorders. Each CDR3 protein gets one entry after TCRdb re-called the 5' RACE reads with MiXCR. Among about 65,000 distinct CDR3 sequences listed, over 4% were seen once. Material: PBMCs. These receptors were taken from a man aged 50 to 59 with multiple sclerosis.

In its sample, this clonotype was seen many times. The chain combines TRBV5-1 with TRBJ2-7, with unresolved D. Germline CDR1 is SGHRS and CDR2 is YFSETQ. Trimming pared 4 bases from V and 0 bases from J, leaving 14 bases between. The CDR3 contains 15 residues. The chain's CDR3 is CASSDPRRLSYEQYF. CDR3 in DNA: TGCGCCAGCAGCGACCCGCGGCGGCTCTCCTACGAGCAGTACTTC.

The chain couples TRBV15 to TRBJ2-5, with D possibly TRBD2 on 6 matching bases. CDR1 is LNHNV and CDR2 is YYDKDF in the germline V gene (reference sequence). V lost 1 base and J 0 bases, leaving 12 bases between the germline ends. The CDR3 spans 16 residues. CDR3 residues: CATSRAGGAYQETQYF. For the CDR3, the DNA is TGTGCCACCAGCAGAGCCGGAGGGGCATACCAAGAGACCCAGTACTTC.

This clonotype was found many times. This sequence joins TRBV5-1 and TRBJ2-1, with a tentative D call TRBD1 (6 bases). This CDR3 is 13 amino acids long. CDR1 is SGHRS, CDR2 YFSETQ, per germline. Trimming took off 4 bases at V and 9 bases at J, with 14 bases between the two ends. In DNA, the CDR3 is TGCGCCAGCAGCGGGTACAGGGCTACTGAGCAGTTCTTC. The encoded protein is CASSGYRATEQFF.

This clonotype was seen only a few times. V usage is TRBV20-1 and J usage is TRBJ2-7; D not resolved. Per germline, CDR1 DFQATT and CDR2 SNEGSKA (reference sequence). The V and J ends lost 6 bases and 4 bases respectively, with 10 bases between them. The CDR3 is 11 amino acids. The CDR3 nucleotides read TGCAGTGCAGGAAAGCTTTACGAGCAGTACTTC. This translates into CSAGKLYEQYF.

This clonotype was picked up a small number of times. The V call is TRBV6-1, the J call TRBJ1-1, with D uncertain. From germline, CDR1 is MNHNS and CDR2 SASEGT. The V end lost 7 bases, the J end lost 1 base, and 10 bases lay between the germline ends. The CDR3 runs to 13 residues. CDR3 in amino acids: CASIRLKNTEAFF. The DNA of the CDR3 is TGTGCCAGCATTAGACTGAAGAACACTGAAGCTTTCTTT.

There are many counts of this clonotype. This chain links TRBV12-3 or TRBV12-4 with TRBJ2-3; TRBD2 matches 7 bases. The CDR3 covers 17 residues. The ends lost 3 bases at V and 4 bases at J; junction bases unmatched: 13. CDR3: CASSFRTSSVSPDTQYF. The CDR3 nucleotides are TGTGCCAGCAGTTTTCGGACTAGTTCCGTTTCCCCAGATACGCAGTATTTT.

This chain links TRBV7-2 with TRBJ2-1; possibly TRBD2 for D (7 bases). V was cut by 5 bases and J by 6 bases, with 26 bases left in between. CDR3 length equals 18 residues. CDR1 and CDR2 from the germline V gene are SGHTA and FQGNSA. In DNA, the CDR3 is TGTGCCAGCAGCCACATCGGGGCGGGGGCCGGGCGGAGCAATGAGCAGTTCTTC. Translation gives CASSHIGAGAGRSNEQFF.

This clonotype has at least ten counts. The chain links TRBV7-8 to TRBJ1-5; D remains unclear. The length of the CDR3 is 15 residues. V was pared by 3 bases and J by 6 bases, with 15 bases between. Per germline, CDR1 SGHVS and CDR2 FQNEAQ. CDR3 DNA sequence: TGTGCCAGCAGCTTCTTCGACATGAGCGGTCAGCCCCAGCATTTT. Protein product: CASSFFDMSGQPQHF.

In this sample, this clonotype turned up many times. The rearrangement links TRBV5-1 to TRBJ2-7; D is perhaps TRBD2 (6 bases). Germline lookup yields CDR1 SGHRS and CDR2 YFSETQ. The CDR3 has 14 residues. V was pared by 4 bases and J by 9 bases, with 20 bases between. This chain's CDR3 is CASSPDYRRGMQYF. The CDR3, as DNA: TGCGCCAGCAGCCCCGATTACAGGCGCGGGATGCAGTACTTC.

At least ten counts were recorded for this clonotype. The genes are TRBV9 and TRBJ2-7; D gene uncertain. The CDR3 has 13 amino acids. Germline V gene sequence: CDR1 SGDLS, CDR2 YYNGEE. V shed 4 bases and J shed 2 bases, with 10 bases lying between them. In DNA, the CDR3 is TGTGCCAGCAGCCCAGACTCCGCCTACGAGCAGTACTTC. Encoded protein: CASSPDSAYEQYF.

This clonotype was counted many times. The chain uses TRBV9 and TRBJ2-5; a possible D gene is TRBD2 (5 bases). V gave up 0 bases and J gave up 0 bases, with 6 bases separating them. CDR1 SGDLS and CDR2 YYNGEE come from the germline V gene. CDR3 length: 14 residues. The CDR3 sequence is CASSVVGNQETQYF. The CDR3 DNA reads TGTGCCAGCAGCGTAGTCGGGAACCAAGAGACCCAGTACTTC.

This clonotype was seen ten or more times. This rearrangement joins TRBV7-9 to TRBJ2-2; 7 positions match TRBD1. V dropped 5 bases and J dropped 4; count of bases not matched to a gene: 4. Germline V gene lookup returns CDR1 SEHNR and CDR2 FQNEAQ (reference sequence). The CDR3 runs to 14 residues. The CDR3 sequence: CASSPRDSTGELFF. CDR3 DNA: TGTGCCAGCAGCCCCCGGGACAGCACCGGGGAGCTGTTTTTT.

This clonotype came up many times. V gene TRBV7-8 combines with J gene TRBJ1-2; no clear D gene. Deletions cut 2 bases from V and 3 bases from J, with 7 bases between. The CDR3 contains 13 residues. The V gene's germline CDR1 is SGHVS and CDR2 FQNEAQ. The CDR3 bases are TGTGCCAGCAGCTTACCGAACGACTATGGCTACACCTTC. Protein product: CASSLPNDYGYTF.

This clonotype appeared many times. The chain has TRBV6-5 and TRBJ1-1; D call uncertain. Germline assignment: CDR1 MNHEY and CDR2 SVGAGI. V shed 6 bases and J shed 8 bases, with 16 bases lying between them. This CDR3 contains 13 residues. The CDR3: CASSLTATREAFF. CDR3 coding DNA: TGTGCCAGCAGCTTGACGGCAACTCGCGAAGCTTTCTTT.

At least ten counts were recorded for this clonotype. The chain recombines TRBV5-1 with TRBJ2-2; weak D call: TRBD2 (5 bases). Trimming removed 5 bases at V and 2 bases at J, with 10 bases between. The CDR3 runs 14 residues. Germline V gene sequence: CDR1 SGHRS, CDR2 YFSETQ. The CDR3 DNA is TGCGCCAGCAGGGAAGGGAGTAACACCGGGGAGCTGTTTTTT. Translated: CASREGSNTGELFF.

This clonotype was found many times. The J gene is TRBJ2-3, the V gene TRBV9, with D unclear. CDR1 is SGDLS, CDR2 YYNGEE, per germline. V was cut by 0 bases and J by 1 base, with 6 bases left in between. The CDR3 sequence is 14 residues long. Written as DNA, the CDR3 is TGTGCCAGCAGCGTAGCGGCGGGCACAGATACGCAGTATTTT. It specifies CASSVAAGTDTQYF. The full variable domain, in which reference TRBV9 and TRBJ2-3 provide the parts outside the CDR3, is DSGVTQTPKHLITATGQRVTLRCSPRSGDLSVYWYQQSLDQGLQFLIQYYNGEERAKGNILERFSAQQFPDLHSELNLSSLELGDSALYFCASSVAAGTDTQYFGPGTRLTVL.

This clonotype came up many times. The rearrangement uses TRBV5-6 and TRBJ2-1, with D maybe TRBD1 (6 bases). Between the trimmed V and J ends, which lost 4 bases and 4 bases, there was a span of 9 bases. Germline V gene sequence: CDR1 SGHDT, CDR2 YYEEEE. This CDR3 contains 13 residues. DNA of the CDR3: TGTGCCAGCAGCGCAACAGGGTACAATGAGCAGTTCTTC. Residues: CASSATGYNEQFF.

The genes are TRBV6-5 and TRBJ1-4; no clear D gene. Trimming removed 10 bases from V and 8 bases from J, with 17 bases in between. Germline CDR1 is MNHEY and CDR2 is SVGAGI. This CDR3 has 13 residues. CDR3 protein: CATRSRGYEKLFF. The DNA for the CDR3 is TGTGCCACACGCTCACGGGGTTACGAAAAACTGTTTTTT.

The genes are TRBV20-1 and TRBJ2-5, with a possible D match to TRBD2 (5 bases). CDR3 length: 14 residues. Germline V gives CDR1 DFQATT, CDR2 SNEGSKA (reference sequence). The ends were cut back, 0 bases at V and 2 bases at J, with 10 bases in the middle. CDR3 amino acids: CSARDLRRQETQYF. In nucleotides, the CDR3 is TGCAGTGCTAGAGATTTGAGGAGGCAAGAGACCCAGTACTTC.

This clonotype was observed many times. V is TRBV4-1 and J is TRBJ2-5; a weak D match, TRBD1 (5 bases). Germline values: CDR1 MGHRA, CDR2 YSYEKL. The CDR3 length is 15 residues. The ends were cut back, 1 base at V and 4 bases at J, with 13 bases in the middle. The CDR3 sequence is CASSQVRGHSETQYF. CDR3 sequence (DNA): TGCGCCAGCAGCCAAGTGAGAGGACACTCAGAGACCCAGTACTTC.

This clonotype was picked up many times. The rearrangement joins TRBV3-1 to TRBJ1-6; no clear D. V dropped 0 bases and J dropped 11 bases, with 5 bases sitting between them. The CDR3 is made up of 12 amino acids. Germline V lookup: CDR1 LGHDT, CDR2 YNNKEL (reference sequence). The CDR3: CASSQDLAPLHF. DNA for the CDR3: TGTGCCAGCAGCCAAGATCTGGCACCCCTCCACTTT.

This rearrangement joins TRBV3-1 to TRBJ1-3, with D possibly matching TRBD1 (5 bases). The germline CDR1 and CDR2 sequences are LGHDT and YNNKEL (reference sequence). With 1 base removed from V and 2 bases from J, the gap between germline ends came to 15 bases. The CDR3 covers 17 residues. The CDR3 here is CASSQGAGTYTGNTIYF. Here the CDR3 DNA reads TGTGCCAGCAGCCAAGGAGCCGGGACCTATACTGGAAACACCATATATTTT.

At least ten counts were recorded for this clonotype. At one of its ends the junction is not consistent with the germline gene, which may arise from a read error. The chain has TRBV5-1 and TRBJ2-5; TRBD2 agrees at 7 bases. In germline, CDR1 is SGHRS, CDR2 YFSETQ. This CDR3 has 13 amino acids. The chain's CDR3 is CASSLGGEETQYF. In DNA form, the CDR3 reads TGTGCCAGCAGCTTGGGGGGGGAGGAGACCCAGTACTTC.

A few counts support this clonotype. The V call is TRBV20-1, the J call TRBJ2-1; D may be TRBD2 (5 bases). The CDR3 has 15 residues. From germline, CDR1 is DFQATT and CDR2 SNEGSKA (reference sequence). Trimming took off 4 bases at V and 7 bases at J, with 20 bases between the two ends. The CDR3 reads CSAIDPHIGRNEQFF. CDR3 DNA: TGCAGTGCTATAGATCCCCACATTGGGAGAAATGAGCAGTTCTTC.

The sample holds many counts of this clonotype. The chain joins TRBV9 to TRBJ1-2; tentative D call: TRBD1 (6 bases). With 0 bases removed from V and 8 bases from J, the gap between germline ends came to 14 bases. Germline V gene sequence: CDR1 SGDLS, CDR2 YYNGEE. The CDR3 contains 14 residues. The DNA of the CDR3 is TGTGCCAGCAGCGTAGAGCCAGGGGTATACGGCTACACCTTC. Its protein is CASSVEPGVYGYTF.

This clonotype came up many times. The chain has TRBV15 and TRBJ1-1; weak D call: TRBD1 (6 bases). The germline gives CDR1 LNHNV, CDR2 YYDKDF (reference sequence). V dropped 3 bases and J dropped 10 bases, with 18 bases sitting between them. The CDR3 spans 14 residues. CDR3 amino acids: CATSRTPGVAGAFF. The DNA of the CDR3 is TGTGCCACCAGCAGGACACCAGGGGTGGCTGGAGCTTTCTTT.

This clonotype was found many times. The V call is TRBV20-1, the J call TRBJ1-2, with D perhaps matching TRBD1 (6 bases). CDR3 length equals 13 residues. Per the germline V gene, CDR1 is DFQATT and CDR2 is SNEGSKA (reference sequence). Between the trimmed V and J ends, which lost 5 bases and 5 bases, there was a span of 15 bases. This CDR3 reads CSALPRDTYGYTF. The CDR3 region has the DNA TGCAGTGCTCTTCCCCGGGACACATATGGCTACACCTTC.

This sequence joins TRBV2 and TRBJ1-4; the D gene is possibly TRBD1 (5 bases). The CDR3 contains 15 residues. CDR1 and CDR2 (germline): SNHLY, FYNNEI. Trimming removed 6 bases at V and 2 bases at J, with 13 bases between. CDR3 region: CASRDYGGTNEKLFF. The CDR3 DNA sequence: TGTGCCAGCAGGGACTACGGGGGGACTAATGAAAAACTGTTTTTT.

This clonotype was picked up many times. J is TRBJ2-5 and V is TRBV6-5, with 8 bases fitting TRBD2. Germline V gene lookup returns CDR1 MNHEY and CDR2 SVGAGI. The CDR3 extends over 15 amino acids. Trimming removed 10 bases from V and 5 bases from J; junction bases left unmatched: 15. CDR3 in DNA: TGTGCCATCGGGCGGCCGGGACTAGGGAGGGAGACCCAGTACTTC. It is translated as CAIGRPGLGRETQYF.